This T cell receptor (beta chain) was documented in a study of T-cell reconstitution after alpha-beta-depleted transplantation in children. This CDR3 is 14 amino acids long. V was pared by 3 bases and J by 2 bases, with 5 bases of the junction left unmatched. Germline lookup yields CDR1 SGHRS and CDR2 YFSETQ. The TCRbeta library incorporated unique molecular identifiers. TCRdb called the PCR reads again in MiXCR, with one record for every CDR3 protein. The sample has under 450,000 distinct CDR3 sequences, 10% to 15% seen once; the top ten hold roughly 4.3%. This sequence originates from a human donor who donated a stem cell graft to a child with Fanconi anemia. The chain is built from TRBV5-1 and TRBJ2-7; 7 bases match TRBD1. Material: PBMCs, obtained from the stem cell graft. The CDR3 DNA is TGCGCCAGCAGCTATAGACAGGGCCCCTACGAGCAGTACTTC. This gives the protein CASSYRQGPYEQYF.